This TCR beta chain was identified during a study of control samples from healthy donors and cancer patients. Only in-frame clones appear in the TCRdb table, and some are missing; sequencing was by immunoSEQ multiplex PCR. The table lists over 200,000 clones, more than 65% of them singletons, with about 14% in the top ten. The length of the CDR3 is 17 residues. The germline V gene encodes CDR1 SGHAT and CDR2 FQNNGV. The ends lost 1 base at V and 3 bases at J; junction bases unmatched: 2. This sequence joins TRBV11-2 and TRBJ2-2, with 13 nucleotides matching TRBD2. The receptor was isolated from a woman in her sixties with lung cancer. Specimen: PBMCs. CDR3: CASSLGTSGSDTGELFF. In nucleotides, the CDR3 is TGTGCCAGCAGCTTAGGGACTAGCGGGAGTGACACCGGGGAGCTGTTTTTT.